This T cell receptor beta chain was found in a study of shared clonotypes between healthy human individuals. Adult donors, all healthy and HIV-negative, had no recent acute infections or vaccinations. CDR1 is MNHEY, CDR2 SVGAGI, per germline. The CDR3 consists of 15 residues. Trimming took off 2 bases at V and 2 bases at J, with 10 bases between the two ends. The assay used deep level. In the original workflow: ImmunoSEQ sequences covered only the junction and lacked quality scores; filtering therefore differed. The protocol was immunoSEQ multiplex PCR, while the TCRdb copy is restricted to in-frame clones and leaves out a portion. The V and J calls and the clone size are those of that table, but D and trimming were determined from the DNA. Of 2.3 million or so clones listed, 85% to 95% are singletons.

Source material: naive CD4+ T cells from PBMCs. Sample subset: CD45RA+ positively selected. This TCR derives from a man between 18 and 35 years old in good health. Some clones in this sample may be carry-over from other donors' samples. The rearrangement uses TRBV6-5 and TRBJ1-3; tentatively, D is TRBD1 (5 bases). CDR3 bases: TGTGCCAGCAGTTACCCGACAGAACCTGGAAACACCATATATTTT. Its protein product is CASSYPTEPGNTIYF.